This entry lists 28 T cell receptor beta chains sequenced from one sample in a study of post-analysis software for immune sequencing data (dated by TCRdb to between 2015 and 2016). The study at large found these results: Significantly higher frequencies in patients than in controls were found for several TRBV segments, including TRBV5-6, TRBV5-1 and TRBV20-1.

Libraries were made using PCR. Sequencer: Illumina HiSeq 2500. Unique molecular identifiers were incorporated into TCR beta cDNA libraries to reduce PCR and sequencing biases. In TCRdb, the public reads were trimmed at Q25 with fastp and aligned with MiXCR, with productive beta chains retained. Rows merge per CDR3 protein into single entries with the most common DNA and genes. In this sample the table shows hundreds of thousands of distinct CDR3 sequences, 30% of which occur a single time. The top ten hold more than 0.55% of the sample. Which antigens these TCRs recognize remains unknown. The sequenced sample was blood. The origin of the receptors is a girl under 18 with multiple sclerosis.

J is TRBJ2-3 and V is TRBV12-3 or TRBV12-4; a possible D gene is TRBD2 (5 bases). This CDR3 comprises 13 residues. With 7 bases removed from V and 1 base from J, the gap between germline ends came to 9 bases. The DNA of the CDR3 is TGTGCCAGCAAGCTTAGCGGCACAGATACGCAGTATTTT. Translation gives CASKLSGTDTQYF.

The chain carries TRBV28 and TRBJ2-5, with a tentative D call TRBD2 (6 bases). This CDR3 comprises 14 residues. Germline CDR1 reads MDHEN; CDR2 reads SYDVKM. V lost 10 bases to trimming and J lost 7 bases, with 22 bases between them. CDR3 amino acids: CATSSLAGRGTQYF. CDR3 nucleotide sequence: TGTGCCACCTCCTCCCTGGCGGGGCGGGGGACCCAGTACTTC.

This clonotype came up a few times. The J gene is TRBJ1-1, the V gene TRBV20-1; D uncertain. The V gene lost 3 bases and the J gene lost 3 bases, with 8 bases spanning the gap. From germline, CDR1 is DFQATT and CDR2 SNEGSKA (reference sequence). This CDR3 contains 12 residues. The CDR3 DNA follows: TGCAGTGCTAGCCCAAGCCACACTGAAGCTTTCTTT. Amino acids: CSASPSHTEAFF.

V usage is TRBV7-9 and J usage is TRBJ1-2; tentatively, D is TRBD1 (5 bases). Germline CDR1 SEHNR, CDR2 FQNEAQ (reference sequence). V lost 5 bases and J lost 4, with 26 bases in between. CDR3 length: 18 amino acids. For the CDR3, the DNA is TGTGCCAGCAGCGGATTGGGGAAAACCAGGGACCGATCCTATGGCTACACCTTC. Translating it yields CASSGLGKTRDRSYGYTF.

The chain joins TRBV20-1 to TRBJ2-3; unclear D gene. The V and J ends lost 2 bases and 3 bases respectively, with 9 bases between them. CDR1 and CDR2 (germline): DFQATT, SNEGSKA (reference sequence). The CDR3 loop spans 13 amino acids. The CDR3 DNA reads TGCAGTGCTAGAAACCCCCGGACAGATACGCAGTATTTT. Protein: CSARNPRTDTQYF.

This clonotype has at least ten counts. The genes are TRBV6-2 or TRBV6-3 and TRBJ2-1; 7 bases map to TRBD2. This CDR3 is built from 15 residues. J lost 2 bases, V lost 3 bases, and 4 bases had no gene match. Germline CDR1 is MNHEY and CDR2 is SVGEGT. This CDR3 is CASSYGGGAYNEQFF. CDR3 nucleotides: TGTGCCAGCAGTTATGGGGGAGGGGCCTACAATGAGCAGTTCTTC.

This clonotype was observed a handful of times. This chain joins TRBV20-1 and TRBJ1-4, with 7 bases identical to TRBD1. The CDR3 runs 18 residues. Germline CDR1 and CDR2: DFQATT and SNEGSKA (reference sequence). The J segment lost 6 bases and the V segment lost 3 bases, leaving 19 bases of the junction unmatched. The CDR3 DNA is TGCAGTGCTAGCCCCAGGGGGGCAAGGACGGGAATGGATGAAAAACTGTTTTTT. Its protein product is CSASPRGARTGMDEKLFF.

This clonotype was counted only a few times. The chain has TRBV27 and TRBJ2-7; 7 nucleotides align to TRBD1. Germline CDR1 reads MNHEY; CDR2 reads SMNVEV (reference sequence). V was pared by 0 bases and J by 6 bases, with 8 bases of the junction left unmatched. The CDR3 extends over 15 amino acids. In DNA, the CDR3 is TGTGCCAGCAGTTTATCGAACAGGGGCCTCACCGAGCAGTACTTC. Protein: CASSLSNRGLTEQYF.

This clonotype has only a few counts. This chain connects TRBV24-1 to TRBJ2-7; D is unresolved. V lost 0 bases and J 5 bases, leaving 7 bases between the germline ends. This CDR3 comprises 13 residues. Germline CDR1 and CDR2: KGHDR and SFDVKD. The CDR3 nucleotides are TGTGCCACCAGTGATTTGAGGTATAACGAGCAGTACTTC. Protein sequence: CATSDLRYNEQYF.

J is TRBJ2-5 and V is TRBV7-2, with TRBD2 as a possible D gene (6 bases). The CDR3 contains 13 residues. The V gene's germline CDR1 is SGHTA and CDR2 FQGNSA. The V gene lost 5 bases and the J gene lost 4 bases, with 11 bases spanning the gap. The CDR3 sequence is CASSPRGVETQYF. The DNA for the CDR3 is TGTGCCAGCAGCCCCCGCGGGGTAGAGACCCAGTACTTC.

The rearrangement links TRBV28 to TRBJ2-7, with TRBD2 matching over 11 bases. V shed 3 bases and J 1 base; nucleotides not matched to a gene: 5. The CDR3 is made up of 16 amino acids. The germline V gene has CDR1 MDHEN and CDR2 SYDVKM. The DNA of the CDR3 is TGTGCCAGCAGTTTCCGGGGACTAGCGGTTTCCTACGAGCAGTACTTC. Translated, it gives CASSFRGLAVSYEQYF.

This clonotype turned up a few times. The CDR3 DNA reads TGTGCCAGCAGCGGGAAGGGGGCTAGAGAGACCCAGTACTTC. This translates into CASSGKGARETQYF. The V gene is TRBV7-9, the J gene TRBJ2-5; 7 bases map to TRBD1. Germline V lookup: CDR1 SEHNR, CDR2 FQNEAQ (reference sequence). The ends lost 5 bases at V and 4 bases at J; junction bases unmatched: 7. CDR3 size: 14 residues.

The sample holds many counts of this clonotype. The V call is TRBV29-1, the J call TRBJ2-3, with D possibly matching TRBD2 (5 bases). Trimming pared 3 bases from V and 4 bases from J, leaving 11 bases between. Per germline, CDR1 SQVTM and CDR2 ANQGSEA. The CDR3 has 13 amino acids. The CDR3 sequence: CSVESTGSDTQYF. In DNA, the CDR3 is TGCAGCGTTGAGTCGACGGGGTCAGATACGCAGTATTTT.

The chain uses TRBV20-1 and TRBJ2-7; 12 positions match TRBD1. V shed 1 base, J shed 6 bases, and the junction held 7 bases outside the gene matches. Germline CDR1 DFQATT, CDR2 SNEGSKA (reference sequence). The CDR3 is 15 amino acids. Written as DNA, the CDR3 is TGCAGTGCTAGAGCGCCGGGACAGGGGGCATTCGAGCAGTACTTC. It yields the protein CSARAPGQGAFEQYF.

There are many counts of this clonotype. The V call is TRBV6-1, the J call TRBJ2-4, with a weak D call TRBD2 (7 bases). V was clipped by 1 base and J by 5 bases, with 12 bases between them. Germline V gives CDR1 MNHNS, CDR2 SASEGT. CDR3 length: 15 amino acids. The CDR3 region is CASSEVTGGQNIQYF. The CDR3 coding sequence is TGTGCCAGCAGTGAAGTCACGGGGGGCCAAAACATTCAGTACTTC.

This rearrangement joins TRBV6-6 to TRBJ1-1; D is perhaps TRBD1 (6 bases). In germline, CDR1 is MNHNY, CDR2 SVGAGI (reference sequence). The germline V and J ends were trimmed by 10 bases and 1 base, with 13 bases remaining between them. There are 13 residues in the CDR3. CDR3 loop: CATRQDGNTEAFF. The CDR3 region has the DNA TGTGCCACCCGACAGGACGGGAACACTGAAGCTTTCTTT.

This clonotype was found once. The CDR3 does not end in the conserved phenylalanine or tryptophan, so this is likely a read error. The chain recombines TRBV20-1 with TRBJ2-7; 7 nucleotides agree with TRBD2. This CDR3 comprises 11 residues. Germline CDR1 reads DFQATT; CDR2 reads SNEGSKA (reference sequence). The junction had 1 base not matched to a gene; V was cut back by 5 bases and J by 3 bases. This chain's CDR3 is CSAGRGYEQYC. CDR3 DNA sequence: TGCAGTGCTGGGAGGGGCTACGAGCAGTACTGC.

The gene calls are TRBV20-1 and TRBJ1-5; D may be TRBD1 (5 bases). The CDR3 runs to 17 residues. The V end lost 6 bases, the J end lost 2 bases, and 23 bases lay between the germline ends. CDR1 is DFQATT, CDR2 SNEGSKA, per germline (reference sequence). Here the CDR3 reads CSAPRRTQGLGNQPQHF. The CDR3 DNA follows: TGCAGTGCCCCCCGAAGAACCCAGGGTTTGGGCAATCAGCCCCAGCATTTT.

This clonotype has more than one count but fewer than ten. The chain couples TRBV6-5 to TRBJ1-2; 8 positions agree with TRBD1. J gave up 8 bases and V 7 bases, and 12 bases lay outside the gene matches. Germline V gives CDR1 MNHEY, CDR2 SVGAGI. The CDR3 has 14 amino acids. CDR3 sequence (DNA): TGTGCCAGCAAAAACCCAGGGGGCTCGTCCGGCTACACCTTC. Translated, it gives CASKNPGGSSGYTF.

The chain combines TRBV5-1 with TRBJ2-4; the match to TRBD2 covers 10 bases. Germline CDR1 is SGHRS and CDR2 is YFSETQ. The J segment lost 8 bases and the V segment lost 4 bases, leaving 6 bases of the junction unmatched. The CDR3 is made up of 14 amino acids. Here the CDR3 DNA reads TGCGCCAGCAGCATTAGCGGGGGGAAGGACATTCAGTACTTC. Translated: CASSISGGKDIQYF.

CDR3 amino acids: CATSDPGLPPSQETQYF. The CDR3 region has the DNA TGTGCCACCAGTGATCCAGGACTGCCACCTTCTCAAGAGACCCAGTACTTC. The rearrangement uses TRBV24-1 and TRBJ2-5, with D maybe TRBD2 (5 bases). V was clipped by 3 bases and J by 2 bases, with 18 bases between them. Germline V gene lookup returns CDR1 KGHDR and CDR2 SFDVKD. The CDR3 has 17 amino acids.

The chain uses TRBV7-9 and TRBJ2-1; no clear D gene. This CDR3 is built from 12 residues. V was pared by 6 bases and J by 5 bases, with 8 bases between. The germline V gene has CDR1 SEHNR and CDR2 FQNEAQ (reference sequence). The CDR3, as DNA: TGTGCCAGCAGGTCTACCCACAATGAGCAGTTCTTC. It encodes CASRSTHNEQFF.

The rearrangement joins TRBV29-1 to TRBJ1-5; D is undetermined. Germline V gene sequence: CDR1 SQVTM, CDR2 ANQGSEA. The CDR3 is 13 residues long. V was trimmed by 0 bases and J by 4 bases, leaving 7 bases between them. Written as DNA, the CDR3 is TGCAGCGTTGAAGAATGGCCGAATCAGCCCCAGCATTTT. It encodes CSVEEWPNQPQHF. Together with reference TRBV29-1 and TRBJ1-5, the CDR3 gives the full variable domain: SAVISQKPSRDICQRGTSLTIQCQVDSQVTMMFWYRQQPGQSLTLIATANQGSEATYESGFVIDKFPISRPNLTFSTLTVSNMSPEDSSIYLCSVEEWPNQPQHFGDGTRLSIL.

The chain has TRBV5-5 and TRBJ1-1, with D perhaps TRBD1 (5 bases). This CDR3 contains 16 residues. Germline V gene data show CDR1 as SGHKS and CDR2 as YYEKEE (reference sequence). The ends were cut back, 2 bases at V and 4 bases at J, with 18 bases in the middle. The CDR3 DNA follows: TGTGCCAGCAGCTTATCCCGTGCCACGGGGGGCACTGAAGCTTTCTTT. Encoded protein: CASSLSRATGGTEAFF.

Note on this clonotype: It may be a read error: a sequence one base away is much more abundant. CDR3 loop: CSARDRVSAETQYF. In nucleotides, the CDR3 is TGCAGTGCTAGAGACAGGGTGTCAGCGGAGACCCAGTACTTC. The chain combines TRBV20-1 with TRBJ2-5; D is possibly TRBD1 (5 bases). The V end lost 0 bases, the J end lost 5 bases, and 13 bases lay between the germline ends. In germline, CDR1 is DFQATT, CDR2 SNEGSKA (reference sequence). This CDR3 spans 14 amino acids.

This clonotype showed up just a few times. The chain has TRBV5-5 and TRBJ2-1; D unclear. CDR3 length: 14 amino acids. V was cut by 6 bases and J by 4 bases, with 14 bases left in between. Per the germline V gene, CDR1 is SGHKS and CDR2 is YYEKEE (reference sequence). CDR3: CASIPRAVYNEQFF. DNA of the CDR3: TGTGCCAGCATCCCCCGGGCAGTTTACAATGAGCAGTTCTTC.

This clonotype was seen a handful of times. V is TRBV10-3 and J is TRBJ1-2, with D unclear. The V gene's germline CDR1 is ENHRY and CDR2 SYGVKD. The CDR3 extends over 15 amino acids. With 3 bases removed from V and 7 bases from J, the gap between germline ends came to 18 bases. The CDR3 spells CAISDSKSLSVGYTF. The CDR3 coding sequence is TGTGCCATCAGTGACTCAAAGTCTCTATCAGTTGGCTACACCTTC.

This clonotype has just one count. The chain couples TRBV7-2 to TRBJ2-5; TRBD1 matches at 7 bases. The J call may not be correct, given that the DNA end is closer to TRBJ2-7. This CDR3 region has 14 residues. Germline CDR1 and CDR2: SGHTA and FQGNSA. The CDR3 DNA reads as TGTGCCAGCAGCTTGGACAGGCGTTACTACGAGCAGTACTTC. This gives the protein CASSLDRRYYEQYF.